The 10 T cell receptor beta chains reported below all come from one sample, sequenced in a study of blood T cells in healthy people across ages. Through a sample-barcoded 5' primer and a J-beta primer mix, a second PCR was run for roughly 6 to 12 cycles. MiXCR, applied by TCRdb to the 5' RACE reads, yields one record per CDR3 protein. The sample contains under 850,000 distinct CDR3 sequences, roughly 34% of which appear only once. The sample consisted of blood. The receptors derive from a man aged 18 to 29 in good health.

The gene calls are TRBV14 and TRBJ2-5; 9 bases fit TRBD1. Germline V gene sequence: CDR1 SGHDN, CDR2 FVKESK. There are 15 residues in the CDR3. The V gene end was trimmed by 4 bases and the J gene end by 11 bases; junction bases not matched to a gene: 14. The chain's CDR3 is CASSPAGTGYFKQYF. CDR3 bases: TGTGCCAGCAGCCCCGCCGGGACAGGGTACTTCAAGCAGTACTTC.

V is TRBV5-1 and J is TRBJ2-1, with D possibly being TRBD2 (6 bases). Trimming took 6 bases from V and 10 from J, leaving 20 bases between them. Germline-derived CDR1 and CDR2 are SGHRS and YFSETQ. The CDR3 is made up of 14 amino acids. CDR3 region: CASTSGDSHREQFF. CDR3 DNA: TGCGCCAGCACGTCGGGGGATTCCCACAGGGAGCAGTTCTTC.

This clonotype was seen at least ten times. CDR3 sequence reads: CASSFRVPDEQYF. CDR3 DNA sequence: TGCGCCAGCAGCTTCCGTGTTCCTGACGAGCAGTACTTC. The chain links TRBV5-1 to TRBJ2-7; D gene uncertain. CDR3 size: 13 residues. Germline CDR1 and CDR2: SGHRS and YFSETQ. V gave up 2 bases and J gave up 5 bases, with 11 bases separating them. Combining the CDR3 with reference TRBV5-1 and TRBJ2-7 gives the whole variable domain KAGVTQTPRYLIKTRGQQVTLSCSPISGHRSVSWYQQTPGQGLQFLFEYFSETQRNKGNFPGRFSGRQFSNSRSEMNVSTLELGDSALYLCASSFRVPDEQYFGPGTRLTVT.

This clonotype was seen more than once but under ten times. The rearrangement joins TRBV6-2 or TRBV6-3 to TRBJ1-4, with a tentative D call TRBD1 (5 bases). The ends were cut back, 8 bases at V and 7 bases at J, with 20 bases in the middle. This CDR3 has 15 residues. Per germline, CDR1 MNHEY and CDR2 SVGEGT. The CDR3 DNA follows: TGTGCCAGCCCCAACTCCCGGCAGGGAAGTGAAAAACTGTTTTTT. It yields the protein CASPNSRQGSEKLFF.

The CDR3 DNA follows: TGCAGTGCTAGGCCCTCTTGGGCGGGGGGCCACTCCTACGAGCAGTACTTC. This encodes CSARPSWAGGHSYEQYF. The rearrangement links TRBV20-1 to TRBJ2-7, with 8 bases that match TRBD2. J was trimmed by 0 bases and V by 3 bases; bases with no gene match: 13. Germline V CDR1 and CDR2: DFQATT, SNEGSKA (reference sequence). The CDR3 spans 17 residues.

Details on this clonotype: One end of the junction fails to match germline, which may point to a read error. The chain has TRBV12-3 or TRBV12-4 and TRBJ1-5; D remains ambiguous. The CDR3 covers 14 residues. Here the CDR3 DNA reads TGTGCCAGCAGTTTCCCGGGTAGCAATCAGCCCAAGCATTTT. The encoded protein is CASSFPGSNQPKHF.

This clonotype was recorded a few times. The chain recombines TRBV4-1 with TRBJ1-6; D not resolved. The CDR3 loop spans 17 amino acids. Germline CDR1 MGHRA, CDR2 YSYEKL. V gave up 1 base and J gave up 7 bases, with 17 bases separating them. The CDR3 reads CASSQGQARRLNSPLHF. The CDR3 bases are TGCGCCAGCAGCCAAGGGCAGGCAAGACGATTAAATTCACCCCTCCACTTT.

Written as DNA, the CDR3 is TGTGCCAGCAGCCCCCTCGACAGGGTTGGGGAGCTGTTTTTT. Translating it yields CASSPLDRVGELFF. The chain joins TRBV27 to TRBJ2-2; the match to TRBD1 covers 7 bases. The CDR3 is made up of 14 amino acids. Per the germline V gene, CDR1 is MNHEY and CDR2 is SMNVEV (reference sequence). V trimming: 6 bases; J trimming: 8 bases; junction bases outside the gene matches: 9.

This clonotype was counted a few times. This may come from a read error, since a much larger clone is one base off. The chain combines TRBV27 with TRBJ2-5, with no clear D. Trimming pared 4 bases from V and 11 bases from J, leaving 17 bases between. This CDR3 has 13 amino acids. Looked up from germline, CDR1 is MNHEY and CDR2 is SMNVEV (reference sequence). The CDR3 region is CASSYRRNNEQYF. Here the CDR3 DNA reads TGTGCCAGCAGTTACCGGCGGAACAATGAGCAGTACTTC.

This clonotype was observed at least ten times. This chain joins TRBV5-1 and TRBJ2-3; tentatively, D is TRBD1 (7 bases). The V end was cut by 4 bases, the J end by 2 bases, with 14 bases between. CDR3 length equals 15 residues. CDR1 SGHRS and CDR2 YFSETQ come from the germline V gene. The CDR3 bases are TGCGCCAGCAGCCCGGAGGGACAGCACACAGATACGCAGTATTTT. This encodes CASSPEGQHTDTQYF. The complete variable domain, with remaining parts taken from reference TRBV5-1 and TRBJ2-3, reads KAGVTQTPRYLIKTRGQQVTLSCSPISGHRSVSWYQQTPGQGLQFLFEYFSETQRNKGNFPGRFSGRQFSNSRSEMNVSTLELGDSALYLCASSPEGQHTDTQYFGPGTRLTVL.